The rows below give T cell receptor beta chains drawn from one sample of a study of cytomegalovirus exposure and HLA in healthy donors. Libraries were prepared by immunoSEQ multiplex PCR; TCRdb keeps only in-frame clonotypes and omits some of them. Here the sample spans around 120,000 clones, 55% to 65% being singletons. Source material: PBMCs. The receptors derive from a man in his forties or fifties in good health and CMV-seropositive. Both conserved end residues are part of each CDR3. The D gene is left open where the match is weak. A clone size is listed for some rows: how often the clone was seen (once, few, many), or a class if it is expanded.

TGTGCCAGCAGCGACATTACAAAGATGGGTCAGCCCCAGCATTTT | CASSDITKMGQPQHF | TRBJ1-5 | TRBV7-8 | . | once
TGTGCCAGCAGCCAGACGACTAGCGGGGGGGCAGAGACCCAGTACTTC | CASSQTTSGGAETQYF | TRBJ2-5 | TRBV4-2 | TRBD2 | .
TGTGCCAGCAGTTTGACGGGAGGGGGAAACATTCAGTACTTC | CASSLTGGGNIQYF | TRBJ2-4 | TRBV28 | TRBD2 | .
TGTGCCAGCAGTTACATGGTAGCCCACACCGGGGAGCTGTTTTTT | CASSYMVAHTGELFF | TRBJ2-2 | TRBV6-5 | . | .
TGTGCCAGCAGCCAGAGGGGACAGGGAAAACAGCCCCAGCATTTT | CASSQRGQGKQPQHF | TRBJ1-5 | TRBV6-1 | TRBD1 | few
TGTGCCAGCATCCCCGGGACAGGGAAGTATGGCTACACCTTC | CASIPGTGKYGYTF | TRBJ1-2 | TRBV28 | TRBD1 | .
TGTGCCGGCAGCCACGGTGGCTACACCTTC | CAGSHGGYTF | TRBJ1-2 | TRBV6-1 | . | .
TGTGCCAGTAGTCTCTACCGGGACTTCTATGGCTACACCTTC | CASSLYRDFYGYTF | TRBJ1-2 | TRBV19 | . | .
TGTGCCAGCAGAGCCCCCAGGAGAGGGGGCAAGCAGCCCCAGCATTTT | CASRAPRRGGKQPQHF | TRBJ1-5 | TRBV2 | TRBD1 | .
TGTGCCAGCAGTTTATTTCAGGGGAACACTGAAGCTTTCTTT | CASSLFQGNTEAFF | TRBJ1-1 | TRBV27 | . | once
TGTGCCACCTTCCCCCGGAAGGGAACGGGCACCGGGGGGCTGTTTTTT | CATFPRKGTGTGGLFF | TRBJ2-2 | TRBV19 | . | .
TGCGCCAGCAGAGAGGCGACAGGCTCTGGAAACACCATATATTTT | CASREATGSGNTIYF | TRBJ1-3 | TRBV5-1 | . | .
TGTGCCAGCAGCCAATCGACTAGCGGAGGGGCGGAGACCCAGTACTTC | CASSQSTSGGAETQYF | TRBJ2-5 | TRBV4-2 | TRBD2 | few
TGTGCCATCAGTGGGACAGGGGATGGCTACACCTTC | CAISGTGDGYTF | TRBJ1-2 | TRBV10-3 | TRBD1 | .
TGTGCCAGCAGCTTAGGGCTAGCGGGAGGCACAGATACGCAGTATTTT | CASSLGLAGGTDTQYF | TRBJ2-3 | TRBV5-8 | TRBD2 | .
TGCGCCAGCAGCCAAGGGGTCGGGACTAGGTTCAATGAGCAGTTCTTC | CASSQGVGTRFNEQFF | TRBJ2-1 | TRBV4-3 | TRBD2 | .
TGTGCCAGCAGCCAACAGGGGTTTGGAGAGACCCAGTACTTC | CASSQQGFGETQYF | TRBJ2-5 | TRBV7-9 | TRBD1 | .
TGCAGCGTTGAATGGGCAGGGCGAAGGAGCTATGGCTACACCTTC | CSVEWAGRRSYGYTF | TRBJ1-2 | TRBV29-1 | . | .
TGCGCCAGCAGCCTGACCCGGGACAGGGGGTCCTACGAGCAGTACTTC | CASSLTRDRGSYEQYF | TRBJ2-7 | TRBV5-1 | TRBD1 | few
TGTGCCAGCAGCCCCCGGGACACCCCAGCTAACTATGGCTACACCTTC | CASSPRDTPANYGYTF | TRBJ1-2 | TRBV7-9 | . | .
TGTGCCAGCAGGACAGGGGGAAGTAGGACTGAAGCTTTCTTT | CASRTGGSRTEAFF | TRBJ1-1 | TRBV7-9 | TRBD1 | .
TGTGCCATCAGTGCCGGACAGGGGGGAGGCACAGATACGCAGTATTTT | CAISAGQGGGTDTQYF | TRBJ2-3 | TRBV10-3 | TRBD1 | .
TGTGCCAGCAGCGTAGGACAGGGGGCTGCCTATGGCTACACCTTC | CASSVGQGAAYGYTF | TRBJ1-2 | TRBV9 | TRBD1 | few
TGTGCCAGCAGTTTCGGGACTTATTACTCTGGAAACACCATATATTTT | CASSFGTYYSGNTIYF | TRBJ1-3 | TRBV28 | . | .
TGTGCCAGCAGCGTAGGCGGCCAAGCTTACGAGCAGTACTTC | CASSVGGQAYEQYF | TRBJ2-7 | TRBV9 | . | .
TGCGCCAGCAGCCGACAGTTTGGAAACACCATATATTTT | CASSRQFGNTIYF | TRBJ1-3 | TRBV10-1 | . | .
TGTGCTAGCAGCGTCGGGACTAGCCGCGAGACCCAGTACTTC | CASSVGTSRETQYF | TRBJ2-5 | TRBV13 | TRBD2 | few
TGTGCCAGCAGCCAGCAACGGACTAGCTCCAATGAGCAGTTCTTC | CASSQQRTSSNEQFF | TRBJ2-1 | TRBV11-2 | TRBD2 | .
TGTGCCAGCAGCTTAAAGATTCGGGGAACCAACGTCCTGACTTTC | CASSLKIRGTNVLTF | TRBJ2-6 | TRBV7-9 | . | .
TGCGCCAGCAGCCAGCCTAAGGGGCTAGCGGGAGACAATGAGCAGTTCTTC | CASSQPKGLAGDNEQFF | TRBJ2-1 | TRBV4-1 | TRBD2 | .
TGTGCCAGCAGCCAACTAGCGGGAGTTAACGAGCAGTACTTC | CASSQLAGVNEQYF | TRBJ2-7 | TRBV5-6 | TRBD2 | .